Shown below are 3 T cell receptor beta chains from a single sample sequenced in a study of PD-1 blockade in classical Hodgkin lymphoma. Clones were sequenced by immunoSEQ multiplex PCR, and TCRdb holds only the in-frame ones, with some missing. The data contain fewer than 95,000 clones, more than 80% of them singletons. Time point noted: cycle 4 day 1 (C4D1), after less than 7 weeks of nivolumab. All patients relapsed after autologous stem cell transplantation, and brentuximab vedotin exposure varied. This specimen consisted of peripheral blood mononuclear cells (PBMCs), obtained before the fourth cycle of nivolumab. The source is a human donor with classical Hodgkin lymphoma.

The rearrangement joins TRBV5-8 to TRBJ2-1; D might be TRBD2 (5 bases). CDR3 length equals 15 residues. Trimming took 1 base from V and 6 from J, leaving 14 bases between them. Germline-derived CDR1 and CDR2 are SGHTS and YDEGEE. The DNA for the CDR3 is TGTGCCAGCAGCTTGCGCCTAGCAACCCCCAATGAGCAGTTCTTC. This codes for CASSLRLATPNEQFF. Supplemented by reference TRBV5-8 and TRBJ2-1, the full variable domain reads EAGVTQSPTHLIKTRGQQATLRCSPISGHTSVYWYQQALGLGLQFLLWYDEGEERNRGNFPPRFSGRQFPNYSSELNVNALELEDSALYLCASSLRLATPNEQFFGPGTRLTVL.

This chain connects TRBV4-2 to TRBJ1-3, with D uncertain. Trimming stripped 1 base from V and 12 bases from J, with 13 bases between. There are 13 residues in the CDR3. Germline V gives CDR1 LGHNA, CDR2 YNFKEQ. Written as DNA, the CDR3 is TGTGCCAGCAGCCAAGCCGACCCCGGGATCATATATTTT. This gives the protein CASSQADPGIIYF.

This clone was found many times. The V gene is TRBV7-9, the J gene TRBJ2-2; TRBD1 or TRBD2 may be the D gene (5 bases each). The CDR3 has 15 residues. CDR1 SEHNR and CDR2 FQNEAQ come from the germline V gene (reference sequence). V lost 7 bases and J lost 2, with 14 bases in between. The CDR3: CASTKTGANTGELFF. The CDR3 DNA reads as TGTGCCAGCACGAAAACCGGGGCCAACACCGGGGAGCTGTTTTTT. Full variable domain (missing parts from reference TRBV7-9 and TRBJ2-2): DTGVSQNPRHKITKRGQNVTFRCDPISEHNRLYWYRQTLGQGPEFLTYFQNEAQLEKSRLLSDRFSAERPKGSFSTLEIQRTEQGDSAMYLCASTKTGANTGELFFGEGSRLTVL.